This TCR beta chain was sequenced for a study of blood T cell repertoires in COVID-19. Turning to the study itself: From the United States, Italy and Spain came samples of acute and convalescent COVID-19. T cells, B-cell-depleted T cells, or PBMCs provided the cDNA or gDNA that served as material.

In the original processing: By means of reference gene primer amplification, nucleated cell counts were estimated. Assay: immunoSEQ multiplex PCR; the TCRdb copy retains only in-frame clones and omits some. V, J and clone size reflect that table, while D and trimming were determined from the DNA. The table records about 220,000 clones, around 80% of them present only once. The sequencing input was peripheral blood. The sequence was obtained from a woman between 55 and 75 years old who had recovered from COVID-19.

The DNA of the CDR3 is TGTGCCAGCAGACTGACAGGGGGCGCGGACAATCAGCCCCAGCATTTT. This gives the protein CASRLTGGADNQPQHF. V and J are TRBV6-4 and TRBJ1-5, with 10 bases aligning to TRBD1. The trim removed 6 bases at V and 3 bases at J, leaving 8 bases unmatched. This CDR3 has 16 residues. The germline V gene has CDR1 MRHNA and CDR2 SNTAGT.